This TCR beta chain is from a study of control samples from healthy donors and cancer patients. Sequenced by immunoSEQ multiplex PCR; TCRdb stores in-frame clones only, minus some. The sample yields 150,000 to 200,000 clones, more than 90% seen once. This CDR3 has 16 amino acids. V was pared by 2 bases and J by 5 bases, with 8 bases of the junction left unmatched. Germline CDR1 is MNHEY and CDR2 is SVGEGT. The sample comprised blood. This sequence was found in a man aged 25-45 years in good health. The chain is built from TRBV6-2 or TRBV6-3 and TRBJ2-3; 9 nucleotides align to TRBD2. CDR3 DNA: TGTGCCAGCAGTTACATCCGCGGGGGGGCAGGAGATACGCAGTATTTT. Its translation: CASSYIRGGAGDTQYF.